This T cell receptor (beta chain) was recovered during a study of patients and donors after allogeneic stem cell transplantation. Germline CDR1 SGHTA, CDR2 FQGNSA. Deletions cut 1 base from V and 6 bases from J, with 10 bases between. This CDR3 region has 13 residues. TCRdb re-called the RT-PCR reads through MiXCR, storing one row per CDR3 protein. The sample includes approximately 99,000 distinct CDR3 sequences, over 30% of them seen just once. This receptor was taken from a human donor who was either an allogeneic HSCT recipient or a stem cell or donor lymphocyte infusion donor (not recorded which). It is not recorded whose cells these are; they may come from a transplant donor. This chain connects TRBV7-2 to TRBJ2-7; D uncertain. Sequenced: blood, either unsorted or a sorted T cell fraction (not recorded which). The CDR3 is CASSLGSQLEQYF. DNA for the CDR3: TGTGCCAGCAGCTTAGGATCCCAGCTCGAGCAGTACTTC.